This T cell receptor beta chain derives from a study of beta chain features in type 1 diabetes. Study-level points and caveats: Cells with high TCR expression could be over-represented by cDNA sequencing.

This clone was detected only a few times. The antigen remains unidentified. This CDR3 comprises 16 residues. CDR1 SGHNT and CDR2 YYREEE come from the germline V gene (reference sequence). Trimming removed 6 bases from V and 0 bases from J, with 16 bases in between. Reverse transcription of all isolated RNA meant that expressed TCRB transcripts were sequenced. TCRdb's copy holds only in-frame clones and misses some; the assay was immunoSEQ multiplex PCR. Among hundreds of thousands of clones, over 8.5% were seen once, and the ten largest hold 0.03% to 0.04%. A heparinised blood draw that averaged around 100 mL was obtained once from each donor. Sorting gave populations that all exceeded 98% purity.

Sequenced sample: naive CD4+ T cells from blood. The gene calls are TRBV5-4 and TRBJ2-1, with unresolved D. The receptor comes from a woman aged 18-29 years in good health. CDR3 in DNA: TGTGCCAGCACCGCTTCCTTCCGGAGCTCCTACAATGAGCAGTTCTTC. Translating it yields CASTASFRSSYNEQFF.